Detailed here is one T cell receptor beta chain. The entry originates in a study of T cell changes during pregnancy in multiple sclerosis. In germline, CDR1 is SGHRS, CDR2 YFSETQ. The germline V and J ends were trimmed by 5 bases and 2 bases, with 13 bases remaining between them. There are 14 residues in the CDR3. Repertoires were generated with immunoSEQ multiplex PCR, while TCRdb's copy carries only in-frame clones and drops some. The sample lists tens of thousands of clones; about 90% were seen once. Sequencing was performed on peripheral blood, taken in the first trimester of pregnancy. The V call is TRBV5-1, the J call TRBJ2-5; tentative D call: TRBD1 (5 bases). The receptor was isolated from a female donor with multiple sclerosis, enrolled in a pregnancy study. Written as DNA, the CDR3 is TGCGCCAGCAGACCCACAGGAAATCAAGAGACCCAGTACTTC. This gives the protein CASRPTGNQETQYF.